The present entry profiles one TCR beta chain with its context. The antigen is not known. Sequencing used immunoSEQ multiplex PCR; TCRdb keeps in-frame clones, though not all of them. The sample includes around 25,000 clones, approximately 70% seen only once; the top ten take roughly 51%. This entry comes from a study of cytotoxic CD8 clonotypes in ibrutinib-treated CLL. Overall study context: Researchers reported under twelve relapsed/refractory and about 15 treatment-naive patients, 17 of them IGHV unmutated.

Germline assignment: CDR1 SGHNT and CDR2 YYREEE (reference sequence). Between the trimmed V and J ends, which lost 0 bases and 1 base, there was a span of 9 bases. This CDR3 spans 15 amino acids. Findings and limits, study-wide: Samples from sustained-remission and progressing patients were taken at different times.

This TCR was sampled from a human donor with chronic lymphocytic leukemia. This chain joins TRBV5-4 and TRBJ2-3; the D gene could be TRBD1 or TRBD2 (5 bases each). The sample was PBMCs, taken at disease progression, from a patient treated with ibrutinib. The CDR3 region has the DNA TGTGCCAGCAGCTTGGACGGGGACCGCACAGATACGCAGTATTTT. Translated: CASSLDGDRTDTQYF.